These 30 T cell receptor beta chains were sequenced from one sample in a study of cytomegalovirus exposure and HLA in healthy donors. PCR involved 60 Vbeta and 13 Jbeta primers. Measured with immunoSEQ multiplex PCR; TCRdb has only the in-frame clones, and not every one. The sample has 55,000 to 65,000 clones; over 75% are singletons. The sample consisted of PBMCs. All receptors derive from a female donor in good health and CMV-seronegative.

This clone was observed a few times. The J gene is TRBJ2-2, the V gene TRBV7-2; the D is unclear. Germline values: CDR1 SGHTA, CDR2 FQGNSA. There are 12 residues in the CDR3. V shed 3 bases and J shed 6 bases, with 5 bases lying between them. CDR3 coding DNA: TGTGCCAGCAGCTTCACGGCCGGGGAGCTGTTTTTT. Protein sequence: CASSFTAGELFF.

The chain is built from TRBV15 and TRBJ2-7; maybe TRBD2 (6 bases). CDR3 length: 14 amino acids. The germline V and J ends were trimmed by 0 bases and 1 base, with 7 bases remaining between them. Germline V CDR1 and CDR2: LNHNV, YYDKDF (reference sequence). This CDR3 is CATSREAGSYEQYF. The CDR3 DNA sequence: TGTGCCACCAGCAGAGAAGCGGGTTCCTACGAGCAGTACTTC.

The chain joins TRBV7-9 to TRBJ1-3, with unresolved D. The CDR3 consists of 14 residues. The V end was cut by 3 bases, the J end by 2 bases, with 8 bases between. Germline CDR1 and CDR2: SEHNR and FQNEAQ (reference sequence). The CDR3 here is CASSLVAPGNTIYF. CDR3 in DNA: TGTGCCAGCAGCTTGGTGGCCCCTGGAAACACCATATATTTT.

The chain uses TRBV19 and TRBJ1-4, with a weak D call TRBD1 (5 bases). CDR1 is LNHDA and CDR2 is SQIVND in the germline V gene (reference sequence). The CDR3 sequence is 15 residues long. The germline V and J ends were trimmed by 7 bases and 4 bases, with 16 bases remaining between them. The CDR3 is CASIGAPGVNEKLFF. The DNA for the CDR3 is TGTGCCAGTATTGGGGCCCCGGGCGTTAATGAAAAACTGTTTTTT.

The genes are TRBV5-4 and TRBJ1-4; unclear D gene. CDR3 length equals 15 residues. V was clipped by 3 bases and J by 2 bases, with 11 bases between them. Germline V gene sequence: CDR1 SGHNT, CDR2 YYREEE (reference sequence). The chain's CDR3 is CASSSPGNTNEKLFF. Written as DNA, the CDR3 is TGTGCCAGCAGCTCCCCGGGGAATACTAATGAAAAACTGTTTTTT.

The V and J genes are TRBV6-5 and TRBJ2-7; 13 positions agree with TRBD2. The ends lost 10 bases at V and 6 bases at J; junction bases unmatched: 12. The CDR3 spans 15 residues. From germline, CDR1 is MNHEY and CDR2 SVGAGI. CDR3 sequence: CATGLAGAGRGEQYF. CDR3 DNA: TGTGCCACCGGACTAGCGGGAGCCGGCCGCGGCGAGCAGTACTTC.

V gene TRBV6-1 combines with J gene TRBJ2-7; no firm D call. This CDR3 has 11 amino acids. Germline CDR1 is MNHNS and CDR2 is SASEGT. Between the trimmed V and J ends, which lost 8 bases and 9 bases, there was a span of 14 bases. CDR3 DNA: TGTGCCAGCTCTCCCTGGCCTCGGCAGTACTTC. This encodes CASSPWPRQYF.

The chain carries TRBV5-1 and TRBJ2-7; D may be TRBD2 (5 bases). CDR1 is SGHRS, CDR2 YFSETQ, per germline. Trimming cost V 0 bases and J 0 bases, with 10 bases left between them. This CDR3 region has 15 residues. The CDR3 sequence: CASSLGIGSSYEQYF. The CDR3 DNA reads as TGCGCCAGCAGCTTGGGAATTGGGAGCTCCTACGAGCAGTACTTC.

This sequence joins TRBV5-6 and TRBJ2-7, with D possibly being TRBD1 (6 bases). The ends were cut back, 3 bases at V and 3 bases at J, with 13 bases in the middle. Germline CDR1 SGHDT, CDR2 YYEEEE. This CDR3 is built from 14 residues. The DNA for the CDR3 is TGTGCCAGCAGCTCGTCCCGGGACAACTACGAGCAGTACTTC. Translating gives CASSSSRDNYEQYF.

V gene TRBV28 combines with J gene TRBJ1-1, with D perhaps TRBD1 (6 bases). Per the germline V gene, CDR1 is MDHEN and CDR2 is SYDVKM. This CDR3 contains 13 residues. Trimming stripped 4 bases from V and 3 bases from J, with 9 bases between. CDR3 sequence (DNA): TGTGCCAGCAGTTACCGGACAGACACTGAAGCTTTCTTT. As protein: CASSYRTDTEAFF. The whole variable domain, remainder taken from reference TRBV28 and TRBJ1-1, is DVKVTQSSRYLVKRTGEKVFLECVQDMDHENMFWYRQDPGLGLRLIYFSYDVKMKEKGDIPEGYSVSREKKERFSLILESASTNQTSMYLCASSYRTDTEAFFGQGTRLTVV.

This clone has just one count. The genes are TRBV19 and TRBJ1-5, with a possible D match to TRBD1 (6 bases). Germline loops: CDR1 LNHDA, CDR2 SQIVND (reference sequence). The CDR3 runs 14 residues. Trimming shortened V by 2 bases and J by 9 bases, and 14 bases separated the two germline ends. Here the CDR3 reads CASSITGSSRPQHF. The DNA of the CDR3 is TGTGCCAGTAGTATAACAGGGAGCAGTCGGCCCCAGCATTTT.

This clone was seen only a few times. The CDR3 protein is CASKHRGFNEKLFF. For the CDR3, the DNA is TGTGCCAGCAAACACAGGGGGTTCAATGAAAAACTGTTTTTT. V usage is TRBV6-1 and J usage is TRBJ1-4; 8 positions match TRBD1. CDR3 length: 14 residues. The V gene end was trimmed by 7 bases and the J gene end by 5 bases; junction bases not matched to a gene: 6. Germline V gives CDR1 MNHNS, CDR2 SASEGT.

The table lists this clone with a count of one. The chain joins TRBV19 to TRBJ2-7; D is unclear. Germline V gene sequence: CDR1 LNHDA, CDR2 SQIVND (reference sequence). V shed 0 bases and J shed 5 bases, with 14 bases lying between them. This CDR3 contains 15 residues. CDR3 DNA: TGTGCCAGTAGTATAGATCTAGGATCGGGTAACGAGCAGTACTTC. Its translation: CASSIDLGSGNEQYF.

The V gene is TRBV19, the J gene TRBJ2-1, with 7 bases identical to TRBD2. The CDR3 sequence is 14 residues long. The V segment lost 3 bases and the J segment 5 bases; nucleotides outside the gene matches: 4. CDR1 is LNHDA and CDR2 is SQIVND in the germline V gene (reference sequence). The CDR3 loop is CASSIRDYNNEQFF. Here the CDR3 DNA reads TGTGCCAGTAGTATCCGGGACTACAACAATGAGCAGTTCTTC.

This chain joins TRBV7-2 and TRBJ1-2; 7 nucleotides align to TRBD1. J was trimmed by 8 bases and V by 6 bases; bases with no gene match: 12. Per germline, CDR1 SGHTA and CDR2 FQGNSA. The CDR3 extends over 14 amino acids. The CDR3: CASSRDSGALGYTF. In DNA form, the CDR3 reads TGTGCCAGCAGTAGGGACAGTGGGGCTCTCGGCTACACCTTC.

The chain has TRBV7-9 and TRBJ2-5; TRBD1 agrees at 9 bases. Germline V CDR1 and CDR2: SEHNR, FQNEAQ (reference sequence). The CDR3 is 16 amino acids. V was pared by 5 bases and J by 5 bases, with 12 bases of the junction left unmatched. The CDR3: CASSPIGTGFVETQYF. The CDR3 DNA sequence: TGTGCCAGCAGCCCCATCGGGACAGGGTTTGTTGAGACCCAGTACTTC. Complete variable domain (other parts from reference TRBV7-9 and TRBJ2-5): DTGVSQNPRHKITKRGQNVTFRCDPISEHNRLYWYRQTLGQGPEFLTYFQNEAQLEKSRLLSDRFSAERPKGSFSTLEIQRTEQGDSAMYLCASSPIGTGFVETQYFGPGTRLLVL.

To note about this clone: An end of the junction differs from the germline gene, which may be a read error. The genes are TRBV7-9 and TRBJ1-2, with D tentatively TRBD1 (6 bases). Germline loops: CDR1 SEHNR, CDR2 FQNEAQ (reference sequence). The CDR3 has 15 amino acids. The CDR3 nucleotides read TGTTCCAGCAGCTTAGGGGCGGGCAGGGGCTATGGCTACACCTTC. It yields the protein CSSSLGAGRGYGYTF.

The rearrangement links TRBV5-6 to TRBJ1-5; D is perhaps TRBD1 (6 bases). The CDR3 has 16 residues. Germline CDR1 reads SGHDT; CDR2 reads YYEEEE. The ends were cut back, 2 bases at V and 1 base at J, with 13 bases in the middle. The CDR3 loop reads CASSLWSGQSNQPQHF. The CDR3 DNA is TGTGCCAGCAGCTTATGGTCGGGACAAAGCAATCAGCCCCAGCATTTT.

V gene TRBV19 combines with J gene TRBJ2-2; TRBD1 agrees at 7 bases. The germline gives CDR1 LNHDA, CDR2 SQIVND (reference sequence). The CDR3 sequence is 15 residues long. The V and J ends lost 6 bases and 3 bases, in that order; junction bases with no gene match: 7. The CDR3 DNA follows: TGTGCCAGTAGCCCTACAGGGGTTTACACCGGGGAGCTGTTTTTT. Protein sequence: CASSPTGVYTGELFF.

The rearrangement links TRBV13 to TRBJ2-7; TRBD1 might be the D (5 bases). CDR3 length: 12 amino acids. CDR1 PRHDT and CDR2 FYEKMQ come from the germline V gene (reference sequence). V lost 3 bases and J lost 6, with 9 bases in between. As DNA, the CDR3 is TGTGCCAGCAGCTTCACAGGTCGCGAGCAGTACTTC. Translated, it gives CASSFTGREQYF.

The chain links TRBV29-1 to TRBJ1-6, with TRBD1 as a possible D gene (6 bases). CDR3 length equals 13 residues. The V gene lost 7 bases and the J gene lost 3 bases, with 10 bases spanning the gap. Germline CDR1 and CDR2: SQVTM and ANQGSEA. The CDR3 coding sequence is TGCAGCGCCTCGACAGGCTATAATTCACCCCTCCACTTT. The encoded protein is CSASTGYNSPLHF.

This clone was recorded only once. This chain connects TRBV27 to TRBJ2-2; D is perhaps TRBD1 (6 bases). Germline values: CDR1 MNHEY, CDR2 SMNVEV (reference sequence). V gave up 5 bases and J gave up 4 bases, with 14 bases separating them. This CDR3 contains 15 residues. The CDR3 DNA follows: TGTGCCAGCAGTGGCCGGACAGATTTCACCGGGGAGCTGTTTTTT. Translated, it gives CASSGRTDFTGELFF.

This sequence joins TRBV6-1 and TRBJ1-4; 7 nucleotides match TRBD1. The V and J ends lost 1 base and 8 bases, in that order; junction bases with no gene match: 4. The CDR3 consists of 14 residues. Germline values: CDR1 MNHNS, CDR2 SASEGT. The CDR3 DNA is TGTGCCAGCAGTGAAGGGGCAGGGGGGGAAAAACTGTTTTTT. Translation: CASSEGAGGEKLFF.

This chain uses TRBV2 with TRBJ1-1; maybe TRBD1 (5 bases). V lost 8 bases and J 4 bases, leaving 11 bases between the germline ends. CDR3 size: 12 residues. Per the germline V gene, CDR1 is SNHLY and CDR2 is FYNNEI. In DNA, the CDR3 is TGTGCCAGCGGGTCAGGGCTCACTGAAGCTTTCTTT. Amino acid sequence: CASGSGLTEAFF. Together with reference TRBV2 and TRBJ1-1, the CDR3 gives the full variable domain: EPEVTQTPSHQVTQMGQEVILRCVPISNHLYFYWYRQILGQKVEFLVSFYNNEISEKSEIFDDQFSVERPDGSNFTLKIRSTKLEDSAMYFCASGSGLTEAFFGQGTRLTVV.

The CDR3 DNA reads as TGCGCCAGCAGTGAGCTGTACAGCCAACACAATGAGCAGTTCTTC. As protein: CASSELYSQHNEQFF. The chain joins TRBV10-2 to TRBJ2-1; D gene uncertain. CDR3 size: 15 residues. The germline gives CDR1 WSHSY, CDR2 SAAADI. Trimming cost V 2 bases and J 5 bases, with 13 bases left between them.

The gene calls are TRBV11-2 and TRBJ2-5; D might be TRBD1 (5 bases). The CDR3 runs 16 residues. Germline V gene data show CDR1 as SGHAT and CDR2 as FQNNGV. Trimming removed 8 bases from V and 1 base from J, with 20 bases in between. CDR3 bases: TGTGCCAGCCAATTAGGGGTCAGTGGGATCCAAGAGACCCAGTACTTC. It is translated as CASQLGVSGIQETQYF.

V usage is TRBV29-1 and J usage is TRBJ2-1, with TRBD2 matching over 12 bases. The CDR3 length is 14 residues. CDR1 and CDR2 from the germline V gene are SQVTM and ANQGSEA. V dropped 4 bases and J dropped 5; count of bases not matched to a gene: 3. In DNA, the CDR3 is TGCAGCGTTGTAAGACTAGCGGGGGACAATGAGCAGTTCTTC. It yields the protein CSVVRLAGDNEQFF.

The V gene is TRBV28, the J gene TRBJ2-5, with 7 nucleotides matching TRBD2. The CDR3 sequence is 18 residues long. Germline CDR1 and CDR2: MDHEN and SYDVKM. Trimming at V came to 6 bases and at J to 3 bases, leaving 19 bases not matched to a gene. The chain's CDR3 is CASSRYPDGVGGKETQYF. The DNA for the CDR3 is TGTGCCAGCAGCCGCTATCCCGACGGGGTGGGGGGGAAAGAGACCCAGTACTTC.

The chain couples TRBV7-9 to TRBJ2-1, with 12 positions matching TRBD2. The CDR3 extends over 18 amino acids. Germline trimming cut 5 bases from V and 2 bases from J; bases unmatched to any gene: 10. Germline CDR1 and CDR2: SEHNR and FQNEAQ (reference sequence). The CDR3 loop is CASSPTSGSSQAYNEQFF. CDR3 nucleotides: TGTGCCAGCAGCCCGACTAGCGGGAGTTCCCAAGCCTACAATGAGCAGTTCTTC.

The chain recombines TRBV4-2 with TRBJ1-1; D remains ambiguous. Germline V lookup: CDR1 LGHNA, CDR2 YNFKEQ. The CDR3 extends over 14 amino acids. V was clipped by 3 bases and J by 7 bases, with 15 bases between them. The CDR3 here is CASSQRSDSVEAFF. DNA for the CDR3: TGTGCCAGCAGCCAGCGGTCCGACTCGGTTGAAGCTTTCTTT.